The T cell receptor (beta chain) under discussion was sequenced for a study of human T cells and chemical hapten exposure. TCRdb independently ran MiXCR on the RACE reads; one entry per CDR3 protein. This table holds 85,000 to 100,000 distinct CDR3 sequences, 11% found once. This CDR3 comprises 13 residues. Germline V lookup: CDR1 SNHLY, CDR2 FYNNEI. Trimming cost V 0 bases and J 6 bases, with 6 bases left between them. The time point here: patch test 2, 6 weeks after DPC sensitization. Treatment noted: therapeutic diphenylcyclopropenone sensitization with weekly scalp DPC. This TCR was recovered from a man aged 35 to 55 with alopecia areata. Some clones in this sample may be carry-over from other donors' samples. The sample consisted of whole blood, taken in connection with sensitization to the hapten diphenylcyclopropenone (DPC). The chain recombines TRBV2 with TRBJ1-5, with D maybe TRBD1 (5 bases). The CDR3 loop is CASSEAGAQPQHF. CDR3 nucleotide sequence: TGTGCCAGCAGTGAAGCCGGGGCTCAGCCCCAGCATTTT.